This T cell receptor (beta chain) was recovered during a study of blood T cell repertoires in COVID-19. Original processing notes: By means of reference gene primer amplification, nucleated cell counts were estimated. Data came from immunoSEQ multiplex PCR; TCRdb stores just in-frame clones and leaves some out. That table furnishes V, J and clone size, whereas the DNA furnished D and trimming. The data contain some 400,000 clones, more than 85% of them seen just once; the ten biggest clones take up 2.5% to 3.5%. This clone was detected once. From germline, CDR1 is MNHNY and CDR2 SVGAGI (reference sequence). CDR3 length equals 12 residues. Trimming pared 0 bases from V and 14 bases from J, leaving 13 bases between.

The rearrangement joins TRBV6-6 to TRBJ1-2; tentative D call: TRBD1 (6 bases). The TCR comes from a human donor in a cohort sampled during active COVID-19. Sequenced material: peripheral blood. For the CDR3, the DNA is TGTGCCAGCAGTTACTCACAGGGAGTTTCTACCTTC. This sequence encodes CASSYSQGVSTF.